The rows below give T cell receptor beta chains drawn from one sample of a study of control samples from healthy donors and cancer patients. Sequenced by immunoSEQ multiplex PCR; TCRdb stores in-frame clones only, minus some. The sample shows 95,000 to 130,000 clones, 85% to 95% of them seen only once. What was sequenced was blood. These receptors all come from a man aged 30 to 39 in good health. The CDR3 runs from the conserved cysteine through the conserved F or W. A D gene is named only where the DNA matches it firmly. Clone size is stated in some rows and not others, as once, few, many or a class when expanded.

>TRBJ2-1|TRBV5-1|.|TRBD2
CASRISGVGEQFF
TGCGCCAGCAGGATTAGCGGGGTCGGAGAGCAGTTCTTC
>TRBJ1-5|TRBV4-1|.|.
CASSPRLGQPQHF
TGCGCCAGCAGCCCCAGGTTGGGTCAGCCCCAGCATTTT
>TRBJ1-1|TRBV6-5|.|.
CASSPLGGQDTEAFF
TGTGCCAGCAGTCCCTTGGGGGGGCAGGACACTGAAGCTTTCTTT
>TRBJ1-1|TRBV25-1|.|TRBD1
CASSEFETGGSAFF
TGTGCCAGCAGTGAATTCGAGACAGGGGGCTCAGCTTTCTTT
>TRBJ2-1|TRBV7-6|.|.
CASSLGDEQFF
TGTGCCAGCAGCTTAGGTGATGAGCAGTTCTTC
>TRBJ2-2|TRBV6-5|.|.
CASSSFTGELFF
TGTGCCAGCAGTTCCTTCACCGGGGAGCTGTTTTTT
>TRBJ1-5|TRBV27|.|.
CASSYRGQGGLPDQPQHF
TGTGCCAGCAGTTATAGAGGGCAGGGCGGGCTCCCCGATCAGCCCCAGCATTTT
>TRBJ1-1|TRBV7-9|once|.
CASSLGGGAFF
TGTGCCAGCAGCTTAGGAGGGGGAGCTTTCTTT
>TRBJ1-5|TRBV18|once|TRBD1
CASSPQSGQNQPQHF
TGTGCCAGCTCACCACAGTCGGGACAGAATCAGCCCCAGCATTTT
>TRBJ1-1|TRBV18|.|TRBD1
CASSPLGTAGNTEAFF
TGTGCCAGCTCACCATTGGGGACAGCCGGGAACACTGAAGCTTTCTTT
>TRBJ2-5|TRBV6-1|.|TRBD2
CASSEASGGAWETQYF
TGTGCCAGCAGTGAGGCTAGCGGGGGGGCTTGGGAGACCCAGTACTTC
>TRBJ1-2|TRBV14|.|.
CASSEDPISYGYTF
TGTGCCAGCAGCGAAGACCCCATTAGCTATGGCTACACCTTC
>TRBJ2-5|TRBV19|.|TRBD2
CASSIASGGSSGFQETQYF
TGTGCCAGTAGTATAGCCTCGGGGGGATCTAGCGGGTTTCAAGAGACCCAGTACTTC
>TRBJ2-7|TRBV12-3/TRBV12-4|.|.
CASRGRSYEQYF
TGTGCCAGCAGAGGGCGCTCCTACGAGCAGTACTTC
>TRBJ1-1|TRBV11-2|.|.
CASSLSLSNTEAFF
TGTGCCAGCAGCTTATCCCTCTCGAACACTGAAGCTTTCTTT
>TRBJ2-6|TRBV5-1|.|.
CASSSALGLSGANVLTF
TGCGCCAGCAGCTCCGCCCTAGGACTCTCTGGGGCCAACGTCCTGACTTTC
>TRBJ1-6|TRBV19|.|.
CASSIIPQGLSNSPLHF
TGTGCCAGTAGTATCATCCCACAGGGACTCTCTAATTCACCCCTCCACTTT
>TRBJ2-4|TRBV6-6|.|.
CASTYSSGSLPLLAKNIQYF
TGTGCCAGCACCTACAGCTCAGGGTCCCTCCCTCTACTAGCCAAAAACATTCAGTACTTC
>TRBJ1-5|TRBV6-2/TRBV6-3|.|.
CASSDGRGGNQPQHF
TGTGCCAGCAGTGACGGACGGGGCGGCAATCAGCCCCAGCATTTT
>TRBJ1-2|TRBV9|.|.
CASSEGLLTLYGYTF
TGTGCCAGCAGTGAGGGACTCCTGACCCTCTATGGCTACACCTTC
>TRBJ1-5|TRBV21-1|.|.
CASSMRLSQPQHF
TGTGCCAGCAGCATGAGGTTAAGTCAGCCCCAGCATTTT
>TRBJ2-2|TRBV5-1|.|.
CASSLEPHTPGELFF
TGCGCCAGCAGCTTGGAACCTCATACACCCGGGGAGCTGTTTTTT
>TRBJ1-4|TRBV6-1|.|TRBD1
CASSEASEGQNEKLFF
TGTGCCAGCAGTGAAGCCTCGGAGGGACAGAATGAAAAACTGTTTTTT
>TRBJ1-2|TRBV6-4|.|TRBD1
CASSAGGEAPGYTF
TGTGCCAGCAGTGCAGGGGGCGAGGCCCCTGGCTACACCTTC
>TRBJ2-5|TRBV7-7|.|.
CASSSRDAETQYF
TGTGCCAGCAGCTCCCGGGACGCCGAGACCCAGTACTTC
>TRBJ2-2|TRBV6-5|once|.
CASSTRGNTGELFF
TGTGCCAGCAGCACCAGGGGGAACACCGGGGAGCTGTTTTTT
>TRBJ1-1|TRBV30|few|.
CAWSVPRGTEAFF
TGTGCCTGGAGTGTACCTCGGGGCACTGAAGCTTTCTTT
>TRBJ2-5|TRBV5-1|.|.
CASSLLANHQTQYF
TGCGCCAGCAGCTTGTTGGCGAACCATCAGACCCAGTACTTC
>TRBJ1-2|TRBV7-9|.|.
CASSSAGGWGYGYTF
TGTGCCAGCAGCTCTGCGGGGGGCTGGGGCTATGGCTACACCTTC
>TRBJ1-5|TRBV5-6|.|.
CASSLAGSGNQPQHF
TGTGCCAGCAGCTTGGCAGGGTCGGGCAATCAGCCCCAGCATTTT
>TRBJ1-5|TRBV19|.|.
CASSISSNQPQHF
TGTGCCAGTAGTATCAGTAGCAATCAGCCCCAGCATTTT
>TRBJ1-4|TRBV30|.|TRBD1
CAWTAGGAGEKLFF
TGTGCCTGGACCGCAGGGGGCGCGGGGGAAAAACTGTTTTTT
>TRBJ1-2|TRBV12-3/TRBV12-4|.|TRBD1
CASSRVNRGGYTF
TGTGCCAGCAGTAGAGTAAACAGGGGCGGCTACACCTTC
>TRBJ1-6|TRBV5-1|.|.
CASSLAAQGYSPLHF
TGCGCCAGCAGCTTGGCGGCCCAGGGTTATTCACCCCTCCACTTT
>TRBJ2-3|TRBV9|.|.
CASSVLSSDTQYF
TGTGCCAGCAGCGTACTTAGTTCAGATACGCAGTATTTT
>TRBJ1-2|TRBV5-1|.|.
CASSLDLLEPNSYTF
TGCGCCAGCAGCTTGGATTTGCTCGAACCCAACAGCTACACCTTC
>TRBJ2-7|TRBV19|few|.
CASSNPGGAYEQYF
TGTGCCAGTAGTAACCCAGGGGGGGCCTACGAGCAGTACTTC
>TRBJ1-1|TRBV9|.|.
CASSVGVETEAFF
TGTGCCAGCAGCGTAGGGGTTGAGACTGAAGCTTTCTTT
>TRBJ2-5|TRBV7-7|.|TRBD2
CASSLRGGLIQETQYF
TGTGCCAGCAGTCTCCGGGGGGGGCTGATCCAAGAGACCCAGTACTTC
>TRBJ1-2|TRBV12-1|.|.
CASSTPIWGYTF
TGTGCCAGCAGCACGCCTATTTGGGGCTACACCTTC
>TRBJ2-4|TRBV9|.|TRBD1
CASSRTGTGSGRDIQYF
TGTGCCAGCAGCCGTACTGGGACAGGTTCAGGGCGGGACATTCAGTACTTC
>TRBJ1-4|TRBV6-6|.|.
CASSYLMEKLFF
TGTGCCAGCAGTTACCTCATGGAAAAACTGTTTTTT
>TRBJ1-3|TRBV5-4|.|.
CASGVGQPSGNTIYF
TGTGCCAGCGGGGTCGGACAACCCTCTGGAAACACCATATATTTT
>TRBJ2-2|TRBV6-6|.|TRBD2
CASSPKSGGSNTGELFF
TGTGCCAGCAGTCCAAAAAGCGGGGGCTCGAACACCGGGGAGCTGTTTTTT
>TRBJ1-5|TRBV18|.|.
CASSPGEWNQPQHF
TGTGCCAGCTCACCGGGAGAGTGGAATCAGCCCCAGCATTTT
>TRBJ2-2|TRBV7-6|.|.
CASSLQPTLNTGELFF
TGTGCCAGCAGCTTACAACCAACTCTAAACACCGGGGAGCTGTTTTTT
>TRBJ2-6|TRBV6-2/TRBV6-3|.|.
CASSWEPSGANVLTF
TGTGCCAGCAGCTGGGAACCCTCTGGGGCCAACGTCCTGACTTTC
>TRBJ2-7|TRBV6-5|.|.
CASKTGTTSYEQYF
TGTGCCAGCAAAACAGGGACTACCTCCTACGAGCAGTACTTC